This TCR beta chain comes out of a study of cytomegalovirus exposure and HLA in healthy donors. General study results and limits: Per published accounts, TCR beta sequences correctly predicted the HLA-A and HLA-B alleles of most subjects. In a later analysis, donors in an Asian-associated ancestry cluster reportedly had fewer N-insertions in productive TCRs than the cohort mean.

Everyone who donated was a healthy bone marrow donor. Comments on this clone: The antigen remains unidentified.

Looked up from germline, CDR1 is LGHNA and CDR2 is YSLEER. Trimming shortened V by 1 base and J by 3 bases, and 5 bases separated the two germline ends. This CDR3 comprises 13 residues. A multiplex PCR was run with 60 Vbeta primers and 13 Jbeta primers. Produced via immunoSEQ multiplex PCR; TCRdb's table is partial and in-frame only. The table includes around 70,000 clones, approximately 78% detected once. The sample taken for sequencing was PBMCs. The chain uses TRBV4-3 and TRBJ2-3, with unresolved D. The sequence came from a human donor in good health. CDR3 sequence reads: CASSQGHTDTQYF. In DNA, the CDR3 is TGCGCCAGCAGCCAAGGGCATACAGATACGCAGTATTTT.